This note documents a single T cell receptor (beta chain) sequence. Study processing details: Amplifying reference gene primers gave estimates of nucleated cell counts. The table came from immunoSEQ multiplex PCR; TCRdb's copy has only in-frame clones and leaves some out. V and J calls and clone size are as listed in that table; D and trimming were resolved from the DNA. The repertoire includes 65,000 to 70,000 clones, less than 90% of them detected once, and under 3% sits in the top ten. The data are from a study of blood T cell repertoires in COVID-19. Overall study: Sites across the United States, Italy and Spain contributed samples from acute and convalescent COVID-19. The cDNA or gDNA used as material had been derived from T cells, B-cell-depleted T cells, or PBMCs.

Sequencing was done on a sample of peripheral blood. The clonotype was recovered from a man older than 75 with acute or convalescent COVID-19.

The CDR3 here is CASSLEERAGEAFF. The CDR3 nucleotides read TGCGCCAGCAGCTTGGAAGAGAGGGCTGGTGAAGCTTTCTTT. The V call is TRBV5-1, the J call TRBJ1-1, with no clear D. The germline CDR1 and CDR2 sequences are SGHRS and YFSETQ. This CDR3 is 14 amino acids long. V lost 0 bases and J 7 bases, leaving 13 bases between the germline ends.